The rows below give T cell receptor beta chains drawn from one sample of a study of blood T cell repertoires in COVID-19. Using immunoSEQ multiplex PCR, the repertoire was profiled, and TCRdb retains in-frame clones only, with some absent. The data show more than 130,000 clones, 88% seen once. Sample: peripheral blood. These receptors originate from a man in his forties or fifties with active or convalescent COVID-19. Each CDR3 is given with its conserved first and last residue. D genes are given only for firm matches. Expanded clones get a size class; other rows say once, few or many, or leave the size out.

DNA,CDR3,length,D,V,J,size
TGTGCCAGCAGGTCGGGGGGGCGCAGAGGCAATTCACCCCTCCACTTT,CASRSGGRRGNSPLHF,16,.,TRBV28,TRBJ1-6,.
TGTGCCAGCAGTTCCGTCTTGAACACTGAAGCTTTCTTT,CASSSVLNTEAFF,13,.,TRBV27,TRBJ1-1,.
TGTGCCAGCAGCTTACCGGCGGGAGGTGTTTTGGTCAATGAGCAGTTCTTC,CASSLPAGGVLVNEQFF,17,TRBD2,TRBV7-2,TRBJ2-1,once
TGTGCCAGCAGCTTGCGGGCAGGGCAGAAGGAGTACTATGGCTACACCTTC,CASSLRAGQKEYYGYTF,17,.,TRBV5-6,TRBJ1-2,.
TGCGCCAGCAGCCAAGCTCCCGGCACAGGCTCCTACAATGAGCAGTTCTTC,CASSQAPGTGSYNEQFF,17,.,TRBV4-1,TRBJ2-1,.
TGTGCCAGCAGTCCTCCGGGACAGAGCTCCTACGAGCAGTACTTC,CASSPPGQSSYEQYF,15,TRBD1,TRBV3-1/TRBV3-2,TRBJ2-7,.
TGTGCCAGCAATCCCGGGACAGGGTCCTACAATGAGCAGTTCTTC,CASNPGTGSYNEQFF,15,TRBD1,TRBV28,TRBJ2-1,once
TGTGCCAGCAGCGTAGGGGGGGACCTATTCTCTGGAAACACCATATATTTT,CASSVGGDLFSGNTIYF,17,.,TRBV9,TRBJ1-3,.
TGTGCCAGCAGGTTCCAGGACAGTAAGAATCAGCCCCAGCATTTT,CASRFQDSKNQPQHF,15,.,TRBV2,TRBJ1-5,.
TGTGCCAGCAGCAAAAGCGGGGGGACGTACGAGCAGTACTTC,CASSKSGGTYEQYF,14,TRBD2,TRBV11-2,TRBJ2-7,.
TGTGCCAGCAGTTTATTTGGGAGCGGGAGTTACAATGAGCAGTTCTTC,CASSLFGSGSYNEQFF,16,TRBD2,TRBV28,TRBJ2-1,.
TGTGCCAGCAGCCGACAGGGTAATCAGCCCCAGCATTTT,CASSRQGNQPQHF,13,TRBD1,TRBV11-2,TRBJ1-5,.
TGTGCCAGCAGCTTAGGGGCCTCGACAGGGATGTTTGGTCGCGAGCAGTACTTC,CASSLGASTGMFGREQYF,18,TRBD1,TRBV7-9,TRBJ2-7,.
TGTGCCAGCAGCTTATGGGACAGGGGGCATGGCTACACCTTC,CASSLWDRGHGYTF,14,TRBD1,TRBV5-6,TRBJ1-2,.
TGTGCCAGCAGCGCCGGAATTCTAGACAGGGTTGAGACCCAGTACTTC,CASSAGILDRVETQYF,16,TRBD1,TRBV9,TRBJ2-5,.